Following are 27 T cell receptor beta chains from one sample sequenced in a study of blood T cell repertoires in COVID-19. The assay was immunoSEQ multiplex PCR, and TCRdb's table has in-frame clones only and misses some. In the table there are 200,000 to 250,000 clones, 87% of which are singletons. Sequences were obtained from PBMCs or T cells enriched from blood (not recorded which). These receptors originate from a man aged 30 to 45 in a cohort exposed to, infected with or recovered from COVID-19 (not recorded which).

The rearrangement links TRBV3-1 (or the pseudogene TRBV3-2) to TRBJ1-1; D gene unclear. This CDR3 is built from 15 residues. Germline loops: CDR1 LGHDT, CDR2 YNNKEL (reference sequence). With 4 bases removed from V and 1 base from J, the gap between germline ends came to 13 bases. The CDR3 sequence is CASSRGRESNTEAFF. Written as DNA, the CDR3 is TGTGCCAGCAGCCGAGGGAGGGAGTCGAACACTGAAGCTTTCTTT.

This chain connects TRBV29-1 to TRBJ1-1; TRBD1 agrees at 8 bases. The V and J ends lost 6 bases and 7 bases, in that order; junction bases with no gene match: 13. CDR3 length: 14 residues. CDR1 and CDR2 (germline): SQVTM, ANQGSEA. CDR3 DNA sequence: TGCAGCGTCCTAGGTGGACAGGGCTTTGTTGAAGCTTTCTTT. Protein: CSVLGGQGFVEAFF.

The chain is built from TRBV10-3 and TRBJ2-7, with 13 bases fitting TRBD2. The CDR3 has 14 amino acids. V was pared by 8 bases and J by 2 bases, with 3 bases of the junction left unmatched. Per the germline V gene, CDR1 is ENHRY and CDR2 is SYGVKD. This CDR3 is CAIGTSGTPYEQYF. In DNA form, the CDR3 reads TGTGCCATCGGGACTAGCGGGACACCCTACGAGCAGTACTTC.

The rearrangement joins TRBV28 to TRBJ2-3, with 9 bases matching TRBD1. Trimming cost V 10 bases and J 3 bases; bases outside gene matches: 14. In germline, CDR1 is MDHEN, CDR2 SYDVKM. The CDR3 is made up of 16 amino acids. The CDR3 loop reads CATNNPQGALTDTQYF. The CDR3 nucleotides are TGTGCCACCAATAACCCACAGGGGGCATTGACAGATACGCAGTATTTT.

The chain links TRBV27 to TRBJ2-7, with TRBD2 matching over 7 bases. The germline CDR1 and CDR2 sequences are MNHEY and SMNVEV (reference sequence). The CDR3 is 14 residues long. J lost 5 bases, V lost 2 bases, and 6 bases had no gene match. The CDR3 region has the DNA TGTGCCAGCAGTTTAGGGTTTCGGGGGGACGAGCAGTACTTC. Translated: CASSLGFRGDEQYF.

The CDR3 sequence is CASSLSVHLYGYTF. The CDR3 coding sequence is TGTGCCAGCAGTTTATCGGTCCACCTCTATGGCTACACCTTC. V usage is TRBV28 and J usage is TRBJ1-2, with D hard to call. This CDR3 has 14 residues. The V end lost 1 base, the J end lost 4 bases, and 10 bases lay between the germline ends. Germline assignment: CDR1 MDHEN and CDR2 SYDVKM.

The chain uses TRBV5-1 and TRBJ1-1, with a tentative D call TRBD1 (5 bases). The CDR3 consists of 15 residues. The V end was cut by 4 bases, the J end by 5 bases, with 18 bases between. Germline V gene sequence: CDR1 SGHRS, CDR2 YFSETQ. CDR3 residues: CASSIESGGGTEAFF. As DNA, the CDR3 is TGCGCCAGCAGCATCGAATCCGGGGGAGGGACTGAAGCTTTCTTT.

This chain uses TRBV13 with TRBJ2-6; possibly TRBD1 for D (5 bases). Looked up from germline, CDR1 is PRHDT and CDR2 is FYEKMQ (reference sequence). This CDR3 has 17 residues. V lost 7 bases and J 2 bases, leaving 18 bases between the germline ends. CDR3 DNA sequence: TGTGCCAGCATGCTTCAGGGAACCCTTCCTGGGGCCAACGTCCTGACTTTC. Translation gives CASMLQGTLPGANVLTF.

The V gene is TRBV11-2, the J gene TRBJ2-1; 7 nucleotides line up with TRBD2. Trimming at V came to 0 bases and at J to 4 bases, leaving 6 bases not matched to a gene. Per germline, CDR1 SGHAT and CDR2 FQNNGV. CDR3 size: 16 residues. CDR3 nucleotides: TGTGCCAGCAGCTTAGATGTGGGGGGGAGGTACAATGAGCAGTTCTTC. Translated: CASSLDVGGRYNEQFF.

This chain links TRBV19 with TRBJ2-7, with D perhaps TRBD2 (6 bases). Trimming took off 0 bases at V and 0 bases at J, with 9 bases between the two ends. This CDR3 is built from 15 residues. Germline-derived CDR1 and CDR2 are LNHDA and SQIVND (reference sequence). CDR3 DNA: TGTGCCAGTAGTATAGATGGAGGGAACTCCTACGAGCAGTACTTC. It translates to CASSIDGGNSYEQYF.

The chain couples TRBV18 to TRBJ2-5; D might be TRBD1 (5 bases). V gave up 1 base and J gave up 5 bases, with 14 bases separating them. Germline CDR1 is KGHSH and CDR2 is LQKENI. The CDR3 consists of 15 residues. The CDR3 DNA reads TGTGCCAGCTCACCACGACGTCAGGGCGGTGAGACCCAGTACTTC. This sequence encodes CASSPRRQGGETQYF.

The chain uses TRBV18 and TRBJ2-2, with D possibly TRBD1 on 5 matching bases. Germline lookup yields CDR1 KGHSH and CDR2 LQKENI. The CDR3 sequence is 15 residues long. Trimming cost V 0 bases and J 3 bases, with 8 bases left between them. CDR3 region: CASSPPGPDTGELFF. The CDR3 DNA is TGTGCCAGCTCACCACCGGGGCCTGACACCGGGGAGCTGTTTTTT. Variable domain in full (rest from reference TRBV18 and TRBJ2-2): NAGVMQNPRHLVRRRGQEARLRCSPMKGHSHVYWYRQLPEEGLKFMVYLQKENIIDESGMPKERFSAEFPKEGPSILRIQQVVRGDSAAYFCASSPPGPDTGELFFGEGSRLTVL.

The rearrangement joins TRBV15 to TRBJ2-3, with 8 bases aligning to TRBD2. The CDR3 is 17 residues long. CDR1 and CDR2 from the germline V gene are LNHNV and YYDKDF (reference sequence). The trim removed 0 bases at V and 2 bases at J, leaving 7 bases unmatched. In DNA, the CDR3 is TGTGCCACCAGCAGAGATGGGATAGCGGGGACCACAGATACGCAGTATTTT. It translates to CATSRDGIAGTTDTQYF.

This clone was detected only a few times. J is TRBJ2-1 and V is TRBV5-4, with 10 bases lining up with TRBD2. Looked up from germline, CDR1 is SGHNT and CDR2 is YYREEE (reference sequence). J lost 8 bases, V lost 1 base, and 6 bases had no gene match. The CDR3 has 15 amino acids. The CDR3 is CASSLSLAGAHEQFF. The CDR3 DNA reads TGTGCCAGCAGCTTGTCGCTAGCGGGAGCTCATGAGCAGTTCTTC.

The rearrangement uses TRBV7-8 and TRBJ2-1, with D tentatively TRBD2 (6 bases). Germline V CDR1 and CDR2: SGHVS, FQNEAQ. The V end was cut by 5 bases, the J end by 6 bases, with 17 bases between. The CDR3 spans 15 residues. For the CDR3, the DNA is TGTGCCAGCAGCCCCATTCCGGGACTTATCAATGAGCAGTTCTTC. The encoded protein is CASSPIPGLINEQFF.

The V and J genes are TRBV10-1 and TRBJ2-2; TRBD2 is a possible D gene (6 bases). Germline V gene data show CDR1 as WNHNN and CDR2 as SYGVQD (reference sequence). Trimming removed 5 bases from V and 7 bases from J, with 17 bases in between. The CDR3 covers 15 residues. CDR3 region: CASSMDRELGGELFF. CDR3 nucleotides: TGCGCCAGCAGTATGGATCGGGAGTTGGGCGGGGAGCTGTTTTTT.

The chain uses TRBV18 and TRBJ2-7; D remains unclear. The germline CDR1 and CDR2 sequences are KGHSH and LQKENI. The CDR3 is made up of 16 amino acids. The V end was cut by 3 bases, the J end by 2 bases, with 17 bases between. The CDR3 loop is CASSPYLDLSPYEQYF. In DNA, the CDR3 is TGTGCCAGCTCACCGTACCTAGACCTATCTCCCTACGAGCAGTACTTC.

The chain combines TRBV7-9 with TRBJ2-2, with a possible D match to TRBD2 (5 bases). CDR3 length: 16 amino acids. V was trimmed by 2 bases and J by 2 bases, leaving 12 bases between them. CDR1 and CDR2 from the germline V gene are SEHNR and FQNEAQ (reference sequence). The CDR3 protein is CASSLRQGSNTGELFF. The DNA of the CDR3 is TGTGCCAGCAGCTTACGCCAAGGGAGTAACACCGGGGAGCTGTTTTTT.

The chain joins TRBV5-5 to TRBJ2-2; 7 positions match TRBD1. The CDR3 has 15 amino acids. Germline V gene lookup returns CDR1 SGHKS and CDR2 YYEKEE (reference sequence). V lost 4 bases and J lost 5; bases outside the gene matches: 8. Here the CDR3 reads CASSREQGSTGELFF. CDR3 DNA: TGTGCCAGCAGCCGGGAACAGGGGAGTACCGGGGAGCTGTTTTTT.

The chain couples TRBV3-1 (or the pseudogene TRBV3-2) to TRBJ2-2; 8 bases map to TRBD2. Losses at the gene ends were 3 bases for V and 1 base for J; bases not matched to a gene: 7. Germline loops: CDR1 LGHDT, CDR2 YNNKEL (reference sequence). The CDR3 is 17 residues long. The CDR3 DNA follows: TGTGCCAGCAGCCAGCCTCTGGGACTAGAGAACACCGGGGAGCTGTTTTTT. Amino acid sequence: CASSQPLGLENTGELFF.

The chain has TRBV7-9 and TRBJ1-5, with D hard to call. This CDR3 spans 12 amino acids. Germline V gene data show CDR1 as SEHNR and CDR2 as FQNEAQ (reference sequence). The ends were cut back, 1 base at V and 9 bases at J, with 7 bases in the middle. Here the CDR3 reads CASSLDKRPQHF. CDR3 nucleotide sequence: TGTGCCAGCAGCTTAGATAAGCGGCCCCAGCATTTT.

The V call is TRBV5-1, the J call TRBJ1-6; D perhaps matches TRBD1 (5 bases). V gave up 4 bases and J gave up 5 bases, with 10 bases separating them. Germline CDR1 is SGHRS and CDR2 is YFSETQ. CDR3 size: 14 residues. CDR3 sequence: CASSTGHNNSPLHF. The CDR3 region has the DNA TGCGCCAGCAGCACTGGACACAATAATTCACCCCTCCACTTT.

The sample holds one count of this clone. The CDR3 sequence is CASSLGDRLGEQFF. For the CDR3, the DNA is TGTGCCAGCAGCTTAGGGGACCGACTAGGGGAGCAGTTCTTC. The chain uses TRBV7-2 and TRBJ2-1, with D possibly being TRBD2 (6 bases). The CDR3 contains 14 residues. Germline CDR1 SGHTA, CDR2 FQGNSA. Trimming shortened V by 1 base and J by 10 bases, and 14 bases separated the two germline ends.

This clone was seen a few times. The chain has TRBV6-4 and TRBJ1-5; no clear D gene. CDR3 length: 13 amino acids. V lost 6 bases to trimming and J lost 7 bases, with 13 bases between them. Germline CDR1 is MRHNA and CDR2 is SNTAGT. The CDR3 region is CASSMGLKQPQHF. CDR3 nucleotides: TGTGCCAGCAGCATGGGCCTTAAGCAGCCCCAGCATTTT.

The rearrangement uses TRBV3-1 (or the pseudogene TRBV3-2) and TRBJ1-6; tentatively, D is TRBD1 (6 bases). Germline CDR1 LGHDT, CDR2 YNNKEL (reference sequence). This CDR3 has 15 residues. Trimming shortened V by 5 bases and J by 10 bases, and 18 bases separated the two germline ends. CDR3 region: CASSSGAGVKSPLHF. The CDR3 DNA follows: TGTGCCAGCAGCTCAGGGGCGGGGGTAAAATCACCCCTCCACTTT.

V gene TRBV7-9 combines with J gene TRBJ2-3; 8 positions match TRBD2. CDR1 is SEHNR, CDR2 FQNEAQ, per germline (reference sequence). The V gene end was trimmed by 5 bases and the J gene end by 2 bases; junction bases not matched to a gene: 9. The CDR3 consists of 16 residues. The CDR3 reads CASSLNSGIDTDTQYF. For the CDR3, the DNA is TGTGCCAGCAGCCTTAATAGCGGGATCGACACAGATACGCAGTATTTT.

This clone is a singleton in its sample. The V and J genes are TRBV19 and TRBJ1-5, with D unresolved. Trimming took 0 bases from V and 5 from J, leaving 5 bases between them. Germline loops: CDR1 LNHDA, CDR2 SQIVND (reference sequence). The CDR3 extends over 13 amino acids. CDR3 DNA sequence: TGTGCCAGTAGTATAGATCGGGATCAGCCCCAGCATTTT. This sequence encodes CASSIDRDQPQHF. Supplemented by reference TRBV19 and TRBJ1-5, the full variable domain reads DGGITQSPKYLFRKEGQNVTLSCEQNLNHDAMYWYRQDPGQGLRLIYYSQIVNDFQKGDIAEGYSVSREKKESFPLTVTSAQKNPTAFYLCASSIDRDQPQHFGDGTRLSIL.